The source of this T cell receptor (beta chain) is a study of blood T cell repertoires in COVID-19. Study-wide background: Specimens from acute and convalescent COVID-19 originated in the United States, Italy and Spain. The cDNA or gDNA used as material had been derived from T cells, B-cell-depleted T cells, or PBMCs.

Clones were read by immunoSEQ multiplex PCR, and TCRdb kept only the in-frame ones, dropping some. The profile shows hundreds of thousands of clones, approximately 90% of them singletons. This CDR3 is 17 amino acids long. CDR1 SGHDN and CDR2 FVKESK come from the germline V gene. V was cut by 4 bases and J by 6 bases, with 21 bases left in between. The source of this sequence is a woman aged 18 to 35 with acute or convalescent COVID-19. The sequencing sample was made of peripheral blood. The V gene is TRBV14, the J gene TRBJ2-2; a possible D gene is TRBD1 (6 bases). The DNA for the CDR3 is TGTGCCAGCAGCCTCCGCCTGGGGGCAGGGATGGCCGGGGAGCTGTTTTTT. Protein: CASSLRLGAGMAGELFF.